Shown below are 7 T cell receptor beta chains from a single sample sequenced in a study of blood T cell repertoires in COVID-19. Clones were sequenced by immunoSEQ multiplex PCR, and TCRdb holds only the in-frame ones, with some missing. The table records approximately 250,000 clones, 65% to 90% of them present only once. Input material: peripheral blood. The source is a man aged 25-45 years with active or convalescent COVID-19.

V and J are TRBV10-2 and TRBJ1-2; D may be TRBD1 (6 bases). Looked up from germline, CDR1 is WSHSY and CDR2 is SAAADI. The V end lost 6 bases, the J end lost 6 bases, and 14 bases lay between the germline ends. The CDR3 has 13 residues. The CDR3 here is CASRQQGSDGYTF. The CDR3 nucleotides read TGCGCCAGCAGACAACAGGGATCGGATGGCTACACCTTC.

The chain recombines TRBV11-2 with TRBJ1-2; 9 bases align to TRBD1. This CDR3 has 14 amino acids. Germline loops: CDR1 SGHAT, CDR2 FQNNGV. Germline trimming cut 5 bases from V and 5 bases from J; bases unmatched to any gene: 6. This CDR3 reads CASSPGTGFYGYTF. The CDR3 DNA reads TGTGCCAGCAGCCCCGGGACAGGGTTTTATGGCTACACCTTC.

This clone was detected only once. V and J are TRBV4-2 and TRBJ2-7, with 7 bases fitting TRBD2. J was trimmed by 4 bases and V by 1 base; bases with no gene match: 1. Germline V gene lookup returns CDR1 LGHNA and CDR2 YNFKEQ. The CDR3 length is 13 residues. The CDR3 loop is CASSQVGGYEQYF. In DNA, the CDR3 is TGTGCCAGCAGCCAAGTGGGGGGGTACGAGCAGTACTTC.

V usage is TRBV7-9 and J usage is TRBJ2-7; 8 nucleotides agree with TRBD2. J was trimmed by 2 bases and V by 4 bases; bases with no gene match: 1. The germline CDR1 and CDR2 sequences are SEHNR and FQNEAQ (reference sequence). The CDR3 consists of 13 residues. The CDR3 reads CASSYSGTYEQYF. Written as DNA, the CDR3 is TGTGCCAGCAGCTATAGCGGGACCTACGAGCAGTACTTC.

V is TRBV10-3 and J is TRBJ1-4; D is perhaps TRBD1 (5 bases). The CDR3 is made up of 16 amino acids. The germline V gene has CDR1 ENHRY and CDR2 SYGVKD. V gave up 4 bases and J gave up 0 bases, with 12 bases separating them. CDR3 sequence reads: CAISGGGLATNEKLFF. The DNA for the CDR3 is TGTGCCATCAGTGGCGGGGGACTCGCAACTAATGAAAAACTGTTTTTT.

The chain is built from TRBV6-5 and TRBJ1-1; 7 bases are a match to TRBD1. J was trimmed by 6 bases and V by 4 bases; bases with no gene match: 11. The CDR3 spans 15 residues. Germline CDR1 MNHEY, CDR2 SVGAGI. The CDR3 sequence is CASSLSFDRVPEAFF. Written as DNA, the CDR3 is TGTGCCAGCAGTTTATCCTTCGACAGGGTCCCTGAAGCTTTCTTT.

The gene calls are TRBV19 and TRBJ1-2; 8 bases agree with TRBD1. This CDR3 is built from 17 residues. V dropped 0 bases and J dropped 7; count of bases not matched to a gene: 13. Germline loops: CDR1 LNHDA, CDR2 SQIVND (reference sequence). CDR3 sequence reads: CASSIELLSATGGGYTF. CDR3 in DNA: TGTGCCAGTAGTATAGAACTGCTGAGCGCTACAGGGGGTGGCTACACCTTC.